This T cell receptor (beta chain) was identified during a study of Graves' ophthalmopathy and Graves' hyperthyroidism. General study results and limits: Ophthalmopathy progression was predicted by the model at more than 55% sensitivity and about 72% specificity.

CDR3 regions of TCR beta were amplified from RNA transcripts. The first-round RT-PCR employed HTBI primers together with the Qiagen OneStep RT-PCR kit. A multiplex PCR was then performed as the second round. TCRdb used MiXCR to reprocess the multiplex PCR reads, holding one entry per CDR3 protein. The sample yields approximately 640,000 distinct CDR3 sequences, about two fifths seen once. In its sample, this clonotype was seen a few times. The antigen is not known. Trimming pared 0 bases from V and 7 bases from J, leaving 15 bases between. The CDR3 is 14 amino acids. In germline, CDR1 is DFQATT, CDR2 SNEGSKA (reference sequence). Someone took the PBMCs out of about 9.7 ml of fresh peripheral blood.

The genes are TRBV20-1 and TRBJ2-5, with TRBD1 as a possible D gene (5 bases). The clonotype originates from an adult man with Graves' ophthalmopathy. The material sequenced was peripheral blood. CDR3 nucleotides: TGCAGTGCTAGAGATGGGGCGGCAGTGGGGACCCAGTACTTC. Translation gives CSARDGAAVGTQYF.